This TCR beta chain stems from a study of quantifying T cell responses using KT2 cells (dated by TCRdb to about 2017). Notes on the research overall: RNA was DNase-treated and reverse transcribed with TCR alpha and beta constant-region primers, mostly using SuperScript III. To prevent over-amplification, PCR2 was performed as a SYBR Green qPCR and halted at a predetermined fluorescence threshold. Under optimum conditions, the T4 ligation step was estimated to exceed 8.5% efficiency.

To test the sensitivity and accuracy of the pipeline, known numbers of KT2, a T cell clone whose TCR had already been sequenced, were spiked into unfractionated PBMC. KT2 cells were mixed with a fixed number of PBMC to create a range of KT2-to-PBMC ratios. Study-wide findings and limitations: This TCR sequencing study did not compare the pipeline side by side with other TCR sequencing techniques. KT2 sequences were detected down to the lowest spike-in tested, which was about one KT2 cell per 100,000 PBMC. At very high KT2 spike-in numbers, detection of KT2 sequences reached saturation. The numbers of KT2 alpha and beta sequences increased linearly with the number of input KT2 cells across several orders of magnitude.

The CDR3 comprises 13 residues, both ends counted. From the germline V gene, CDR1 is SGHVS and CDR2 is FQNEAQ. About this clonotype: Its target antigen remains unknown. The CDR3 does not end in the conserved phenylalanine or tryptophan, so this is likely a read error. The DNA is omitted, as the CDR3 cannot be located on it reliably, and the CDR3 follows TCRdb's listing.

Libraries came from UMI-ligation and nested PCR. A single-stranded oligonucleotide carrying the Illumina SP2 sequence and a UMI was ligated to the cDNA 3' end using T4 RNA ligase 1. PCR1 consisted of 4 cycles (98 degrees C 15 s, 69 degrees C 30 s, 72 degrees C 40 s), and for the beta primer an equimolar mix of RC1.1 and RC1.2 was used to cover TRBC1 and TRBC2. Starting at PCR2, TCR alpha and beta chains were handled separately, and sample indices and Illumina adaptors were added. Placed after an 8-base spacer, the UMI was made up of 12 random nucleotides arranged as two hexamers with a spacer between them. Libraries were sequenced on an Illumina MiSeq with v2 2x251 paired-end chemistry, typically roughly 12 samples per run. PhiX DNA was added at about 4.5-7% to each sequencing library so that diversity was increased. Turning to the authors' computational methods: bcl2fastq converted raw reads to FASTQ, and Demultiplexor demultiplexed the reads by dual indices. V and J genes were assigned by Decombinator through tag matching that permitted a single base-pair mismatch. Collapsinator used UMIs to correct both sequencing errors and frequency errors arising from PCR heterogeneity. CDR3Translator converted Decombinator identifiers into nucleotide sequence, translated that sequence into amino acids, and extracted CDR3 based on C- and N-terminal motifs. Each distinct KT2 TCR was counted as a cluster of KT2 sequences sharing one unique molecular identifier. The raw public data were reprocessed by TCRdb itself: fastp quality trimming at Q25, MiXCR clonotype calling, in-frame beta chains only. Identical CDR3 proteins give one entry, which carries the most common genes and DNA. TCRdb, not the authors, supplied the V and J calls. This sample lists about 33,000 distinct CDR3 sequences; about 9.3% were detected once. Roughly 10% of the sample lies in the top ten.

The sequenced sample was PBMCs spiked with cells of the T cell clone KT2. This sequence was found in a human donor. Rearrangement joined TRBV7-8 to TRBJ2-1; the table's TRBD1 call for D was not verified on the DNA. The CDR3 amino acid sequence is: CASSLNALGLKGV.